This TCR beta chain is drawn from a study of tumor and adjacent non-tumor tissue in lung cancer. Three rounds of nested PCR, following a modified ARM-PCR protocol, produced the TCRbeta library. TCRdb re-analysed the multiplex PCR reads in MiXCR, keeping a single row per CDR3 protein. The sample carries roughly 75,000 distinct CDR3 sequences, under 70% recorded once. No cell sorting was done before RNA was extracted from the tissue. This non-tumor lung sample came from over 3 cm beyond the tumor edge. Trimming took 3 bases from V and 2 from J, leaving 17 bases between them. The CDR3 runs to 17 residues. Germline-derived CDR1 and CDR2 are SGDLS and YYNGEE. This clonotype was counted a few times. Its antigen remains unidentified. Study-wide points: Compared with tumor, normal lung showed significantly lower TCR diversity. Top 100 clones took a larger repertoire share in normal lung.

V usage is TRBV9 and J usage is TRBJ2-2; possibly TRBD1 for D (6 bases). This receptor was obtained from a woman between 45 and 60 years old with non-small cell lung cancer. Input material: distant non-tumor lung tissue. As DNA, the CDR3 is TGTGCCAGCAGCGCACCCGGGACAACAATTAACACCGGGGAGCTGTTTTTT. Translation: CASSAPGTTINTGELFF.